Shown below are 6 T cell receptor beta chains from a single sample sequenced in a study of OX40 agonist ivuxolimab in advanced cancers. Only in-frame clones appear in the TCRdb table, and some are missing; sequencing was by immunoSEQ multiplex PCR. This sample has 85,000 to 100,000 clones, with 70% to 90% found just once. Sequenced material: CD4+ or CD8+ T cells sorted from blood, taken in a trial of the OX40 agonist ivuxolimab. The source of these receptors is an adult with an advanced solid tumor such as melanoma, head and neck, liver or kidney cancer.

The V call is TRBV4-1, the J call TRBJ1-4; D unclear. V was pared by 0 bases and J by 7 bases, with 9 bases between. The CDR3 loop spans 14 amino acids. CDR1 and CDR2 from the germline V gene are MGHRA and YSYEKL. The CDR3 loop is CASSQDRVGEKLFF. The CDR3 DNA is TGCGCCAGCAGCCAAGATAGGGTGGGTGAAAAACTGTTTTTT.

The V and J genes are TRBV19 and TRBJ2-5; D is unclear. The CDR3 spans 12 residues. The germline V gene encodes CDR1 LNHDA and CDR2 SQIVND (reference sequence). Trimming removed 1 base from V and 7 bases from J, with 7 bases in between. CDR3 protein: CASSIGGGTQYF. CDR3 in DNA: TGTGCCAGTAGTATAGGAGGTGGGACCCAGTACTTC.

The CDR3: CASSPQGINEQFF. For the CDR3, the DNA is TGTGCCAGCAGCCCCCAGGGTATTAATGAGCAGTTCTTC. V usage is TRBV7-2 and J usage is TRBJ2-1; perhaps TRBD1 as D (5 bases). The CDR3 runs 13 residues. Trimming took 5 bases from V and 7 from J, leaving 12 bases between them. Germline CDR1 reads SGHTA; CDR2 reads FQGNSA. Full variable domain (outside the CDR3, taken from reference TRBV7-2 and TRBJ2-1): GAGVSQSPSNKVTEKGKDVELRCDPISGHTALYWYRQSLGQGLEFLIYFQGNSAPDKSGLPSDRFSAERTGGSVSTLTIQRTQQEDSAVYLCASSPQGINEQFFGPGTRLTVL.

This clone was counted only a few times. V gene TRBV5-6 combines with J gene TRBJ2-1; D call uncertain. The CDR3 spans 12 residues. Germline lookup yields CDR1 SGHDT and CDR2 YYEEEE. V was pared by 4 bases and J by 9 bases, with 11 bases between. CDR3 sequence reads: CASSTVISEQFF. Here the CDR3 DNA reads TGTGCCAGCAGCACAGTCATCAGTGAGCAGTTCTTC.

CDR3 bases: TGTGCCAGCAGCTTAGAAGCAGGCCAATACGAGCAGTACTTC. Translating it yields CASSLEAGQYEQYF. V gene TRBV7-9 combines with J gene TRBJ2-7; no definite D call. The germline CDR1 and CDR2 sequences are SEHNR and FQNEAQ (reference sequence). The CDR3 consists of 14 residues. Trimming left V 1 base short and J 4 bases short, with 11 bases between.

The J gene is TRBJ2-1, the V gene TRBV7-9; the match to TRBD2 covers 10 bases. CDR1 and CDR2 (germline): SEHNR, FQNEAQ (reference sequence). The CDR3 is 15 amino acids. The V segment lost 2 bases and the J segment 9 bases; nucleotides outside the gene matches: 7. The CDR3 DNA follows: TGTGCCAGCAGCTTATTAAGCGGGAGGGCCGGTGAGCAGTTCTTC. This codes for CASSLLSGRAGEQFF.